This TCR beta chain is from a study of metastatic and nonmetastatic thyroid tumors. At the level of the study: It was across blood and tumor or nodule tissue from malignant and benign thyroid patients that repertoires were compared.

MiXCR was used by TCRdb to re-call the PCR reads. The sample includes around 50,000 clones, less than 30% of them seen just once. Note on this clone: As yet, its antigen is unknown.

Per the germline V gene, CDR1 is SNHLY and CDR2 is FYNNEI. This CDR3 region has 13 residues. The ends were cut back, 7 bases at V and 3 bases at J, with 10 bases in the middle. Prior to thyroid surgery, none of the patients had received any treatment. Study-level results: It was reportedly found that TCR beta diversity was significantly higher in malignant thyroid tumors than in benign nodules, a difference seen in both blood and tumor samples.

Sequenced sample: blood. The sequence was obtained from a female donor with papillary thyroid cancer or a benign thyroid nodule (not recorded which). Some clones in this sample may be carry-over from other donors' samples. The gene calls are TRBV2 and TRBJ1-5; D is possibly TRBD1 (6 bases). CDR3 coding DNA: TGTGCCAGCACTGCAGGGGCCAATCAGCCCCAGCATTTT. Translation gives CASTAGANQPQHF.